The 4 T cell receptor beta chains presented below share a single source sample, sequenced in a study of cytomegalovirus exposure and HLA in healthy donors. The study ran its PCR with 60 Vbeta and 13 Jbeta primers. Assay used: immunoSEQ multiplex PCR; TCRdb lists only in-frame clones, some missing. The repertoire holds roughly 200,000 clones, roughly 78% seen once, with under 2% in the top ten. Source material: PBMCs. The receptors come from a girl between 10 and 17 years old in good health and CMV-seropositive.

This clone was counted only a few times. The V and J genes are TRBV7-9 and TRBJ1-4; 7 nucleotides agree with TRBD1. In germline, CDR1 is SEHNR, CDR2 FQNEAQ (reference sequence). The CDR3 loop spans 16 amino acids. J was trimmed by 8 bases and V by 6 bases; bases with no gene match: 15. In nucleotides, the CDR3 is TGTGCCAGCAGTTTCCGGACAGGTACTTATCGAGAAAAACTGTTTTTT. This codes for CASSFRTGTYREKLFF.

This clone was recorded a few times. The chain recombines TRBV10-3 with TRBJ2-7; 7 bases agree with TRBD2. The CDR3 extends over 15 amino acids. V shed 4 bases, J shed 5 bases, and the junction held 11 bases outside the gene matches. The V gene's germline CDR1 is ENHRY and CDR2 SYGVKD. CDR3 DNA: TGTGCCATCAGTGGGGGACTACCGCCTAGCCACGAGCAGTACTTC. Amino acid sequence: CAISGGLPPSHEQYF.

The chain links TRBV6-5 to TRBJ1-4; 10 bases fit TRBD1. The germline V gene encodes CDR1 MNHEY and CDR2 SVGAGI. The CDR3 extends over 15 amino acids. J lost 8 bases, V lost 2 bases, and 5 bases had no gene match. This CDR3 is CASSYIGTGEEKLFF. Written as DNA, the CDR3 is TGTGCCAGCAGTTACATCGGGACAGGGGAAGAAAAACTGTTTTTT.

In DNA form, the CDR3 reads TGTGCCAGCAGACCCCTGCCGGGAGGGGACTATGGCTACACCTTC. Its translation: CASRPLPGGDYGYTF. This sequence joins TRBV11-2 and TRBJ1-2, with a weak D call TRBD1 (5 bases). The germline V gene has CDR1 SGHAT and CDR2 FQNNGV. The CDR3 has 15 residues. V was clipped by 6 bases and J by 3 bases, with 17 bases between them.